This T cell receptor (beta chain) was recovered during a study of CD8+ T cells in alopecia areata (dated by TCRdb to the late 2010s). About the investigation overall: The treated patients took part in an open-label pilot trial in which moderate-to-severe alopecia areata was treated with oral tofacitinib at 5 to 10 mg twice daily. Patients received tofacitinib for 6 to 18 months and were then followed off drug for 6 months to check for delayed response and recurrence. The SALT score, which quantifies the percentage of affected scalp surface area, was used to measure disease severity in treated patients. The study used high-throughput TCRbeta sequencing to examine T cell clonal expansion in alopecia areata, in both the C3H/HeJ mouse model and human patients. Scalp tissue and sorted CD4+ and CD8+ peripheral blood T cells from patchy and totalis/universalis alopecia areata patients and from healthy controls were covered by human TCRbeta sequencing. Patients on tofacitinib were biopsied at baseline and after 4 and 24 weeks of treatment, and several of the patients also had a later scalp biopsy. Scalp clonality was compared among normal scalp (n=4), patchy alopecia areata scalp (n=8), and alopecia totalis/universalis scalp (n=8). RNA came from the PAXgene miRNA kit for fixed scalp, the miRNeasy kit for PBMCs, and the RNeasy kit for mouse skin. immunoSEQ multiplex PCR using 35 Vbeta forward primers and 13 Jbeta reverse primers was used to amplify TCRbeta CDR3 regions. Overall study outcomes, separate from this receptor: Lesional scalp, especially in alopecia totalis/universalis, showed higher clonality and more expanded CD8+ clones than normal scalp, suggesting antigenic drive. Resident alphabeta T cells in normal human skin are also sequenced, complicating scalp TCR repertoire analysis, unlike mouse skin dominated by gammadelta T cells. The treated cohort was small, with a single nonresponder, so links between baseline CD8+ expansion and response need larger studies. Many expanded lesional clones were found to persist in scalp and blood during tofacitinib treatment, and relapse after treatment cessation may be partly explained by this persistence. Scalp clonality and the number of expanded CD8+ clones among the top 100 scalp clones were significantly decreased by tofacitinib. Shared TCR sequences between patients were less evident than in mice, which may be partly attributable to HLA diversity in the patient population.

With respect to this clone: No antigen is known for it. Base qualities are missing; no much larger clone stands one base away.

Library construction relied on the immunoSEQ multiplex PCR assay. To provide template for TCR sequencing, every sample had RNA extracted and reverse transcribed into cDNA. First-strand cDNA was synthesized with SuperScript III using a 2:1 mix of oligo-dT and random hexamers. A synthetic immune receptor repertoire was used to measure amplification bias, and any remaining bias was corrected computationally. The original pipeline was this. Raw reads were preprocessed to remove errors, and CDR3 was defined according to IMGT conventions as the region from the conserved cysteine to phenylalanine. Clonality was computed as 1 minus the Shannon entropy, with the entropy normalized by log2 of the number of productive unique TCRs. Whether each scalp clone was CD4 or CD8 was inferred by checking scalp TCRbeta sequences against the CD4 and CD8 repertoires from sorted blood. TCRdb took this table from immuneACCESS and kept in-frame rearrangements with V and J called. Such tables lack part of the clones; where checked against another copy, unresolved V genes explain under half of the gap, and the rest is unexplained. Clone size and V and J calls were adopted from that table, with D and trimming inferred from the DNA. The sample data list more than 90,000 clones, and roughly three fifths of these were observed just once. 12% of the sample is held by the ten biggest clonotypes.

What this sample's time point label stands for: about 5 months on oral tofacitinib. This sample's treatment or condition label indicates: oral pan-JAK inhibitor, 5-10 mg twice daily. From alopecia areata patients, peripheral blood was collected along with lesional scalp punch biopsies. PBMCs were isolated by density centrifugation and stained for CD3, CD4 and CD8, and CD4+ and CD8+ T cells were sorted on a FACSAria. Here the sequenced sample was CD8+ T cells sorted from blood, taken at week 24, from a patient treated with tofacitinib. The source is a human donor with alopecia areata.

The CDR3 region: CASSPRLAGGPTDTQYF. The sequenced DNA is TGTGCCAGCAGCCCCCGACTAGCGGGGGGGCCGACAGATACGCAGTATTTT. This chain is built from TRBV7-6 and TRBJ2-3; TRBD2 matches 14 bases in the middle. CDR3 length: 17 amino acids, cysteine to phenylalanine. Only the CDR3 DNA is retained, 51 bases long and in frame from the first base. The germline V and J ends show losses of 5 bases and 3 bases respectively, and no gene match explains 7 bases of the junction. CDR1 SGHVS and CDR2 FNYEAQ were looked up in the germline V gene.